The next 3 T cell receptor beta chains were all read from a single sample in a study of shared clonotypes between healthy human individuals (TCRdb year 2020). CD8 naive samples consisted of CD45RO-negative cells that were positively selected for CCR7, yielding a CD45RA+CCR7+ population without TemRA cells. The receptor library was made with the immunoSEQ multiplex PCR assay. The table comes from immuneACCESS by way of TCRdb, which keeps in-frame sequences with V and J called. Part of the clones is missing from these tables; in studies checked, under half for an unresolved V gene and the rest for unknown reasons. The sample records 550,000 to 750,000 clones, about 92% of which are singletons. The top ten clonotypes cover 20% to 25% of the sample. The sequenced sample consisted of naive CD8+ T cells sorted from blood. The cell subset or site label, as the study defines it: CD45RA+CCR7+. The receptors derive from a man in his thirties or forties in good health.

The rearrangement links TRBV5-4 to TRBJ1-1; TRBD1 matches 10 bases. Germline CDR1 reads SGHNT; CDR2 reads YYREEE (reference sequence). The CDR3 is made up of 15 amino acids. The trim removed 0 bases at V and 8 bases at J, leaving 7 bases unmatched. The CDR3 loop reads CASSLVGQGSREAFF. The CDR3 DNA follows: TGTGCCAGCAGCTTGGTGGGACAGGGGAGTCGGGAAGCTTTCTTT.

CDR3 loop: CASSSNRLNSNQPQHF. In DNA form, the CDR3 reads TGTGCCAGCAGCTCAAATCGGCTCAATAGCAATCAGCCCCAGCATTTT. The chain recombines TRBV7-9 with TRBJ1-5; no clear D. The germline V gene encodes CDR1 SEHNR and CDR2 FQNEAQ (reference sequence). Trimming cost V 4 bases and J 0 bases, with 13 bases left between them. This CDR3 is built from 16 residues. Complete variable domain (other parts from reference TRBV7-9 and TRBJ1-5): DTGVSQNPRHKITKRGQNVTFRCDPISEHNRLYWYRQTLGQGPEFLTYFQNEAQLEKSRLLSDRFSAERPKGSFSTLEIQRTEQGDSAMYLCASSSNRLNSNQPQHFGDGTRLSIL.

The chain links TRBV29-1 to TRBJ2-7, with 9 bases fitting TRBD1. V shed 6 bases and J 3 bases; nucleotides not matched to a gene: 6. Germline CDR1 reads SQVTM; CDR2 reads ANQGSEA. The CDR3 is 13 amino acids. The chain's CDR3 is CSVVDRGSYEQYF. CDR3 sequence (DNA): TGCAGCGTCGTCGACAGGGGGAGCTACGAGCAGTACTTC.